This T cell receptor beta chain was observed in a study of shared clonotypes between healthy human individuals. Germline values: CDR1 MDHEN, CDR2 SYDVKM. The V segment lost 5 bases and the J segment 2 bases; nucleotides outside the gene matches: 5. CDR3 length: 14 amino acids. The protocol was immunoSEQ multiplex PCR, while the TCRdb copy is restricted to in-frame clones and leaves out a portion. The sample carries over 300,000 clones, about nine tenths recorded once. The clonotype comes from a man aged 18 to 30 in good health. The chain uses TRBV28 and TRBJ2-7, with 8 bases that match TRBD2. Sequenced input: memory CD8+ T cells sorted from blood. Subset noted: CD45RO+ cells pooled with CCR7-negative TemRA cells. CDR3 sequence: CASSVSGAAYEQYF. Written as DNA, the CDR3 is TGTGCCAGCAGTGTTAGCGGGGCGGCCTACGAGCAGTACTTC. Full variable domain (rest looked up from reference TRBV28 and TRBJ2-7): DVKVTQSSRYLVKRTGEKVFLECVQDMDHENMFWYRQDPGLGLRLIYFSYDVKMKEKGDIPEGYSVSREKKERFSLILESASTNQTSMYLCASSVSGAAYEQYFGPGTRLTVT.